This entry is about one T cell receptor (beta chain). This sample was taken from a study of blood T cell repertoires in COVID-19. The method was immunoSEQ multiplex PCR; TCRdb's version includes in-frame clones alone and lacks a portion of them. In the table there are some 100,000 clones, 70% to 90% of which are singletons. The germline V and J ends were trimmed by 4 bases and 4 bases, with 19 bases remaining between them. Germline lookup yields CDR1 SQVTM and CDR2 ANQGSEA. The CDR3 has 15 amino acids. The material sequenced was peripheral blood. V and J are TRBV29-1 and TRBJ1-2; weak D call: TRBD1 (5 bases). The source is a woman aged 55-69 years with acute or convalescent COVID-19. CDR3 amino acids: CSVVRPPKGIYGYTF. CDR3 sequence (DNA): TGCAGCGTTGTAAGGCCTCCTAAGGGGATCTATGGCTACACCTTC.